Included here is one T cell receptor beta chain sequence, with context. The antigen is not known. The record originates from a study of metastatic and nonmetastatic thyroid tumors. Study-wide results and caveats: Malignant tumors reportedly showed significantly higher TCR beta diversity than benign nodules in both blood and tumor.

V lost 3 bases and J 0 bases, leaving 12 bases between the germline ends. The CDR3 has 15 amino acids. From germline, CDR1 is PRHDT and CDR2 FYEKMQ (reference sequence). How the authors handled the data: Using the CDR3 differences seen across clinicopathological groups, the authors built a distant-metastasis classifier for papillary thyroid cancer, which was meant to discriminate distant-metastatic patients. TCRdb re-called the PCR reads via MiXCR. What appears here as the V and J calls and clone size reflects TCRdb's work, not the paper's. This table has 4,000 or so clones, 36% appearing once. All patients were treatment-naive before thyroid surgery.

The sample comprised tumor tissue. This clonotype was sampled from a female donor with papillary thyroid cancer or a benign thyroid nodule (not recorded which). Some clones in this sample may be carry-over from other donors' samples. The chain joins TRBV13 to TRBJ2-7; weak D call: TRBD2 (6 bases). The CDR3 protein is CASSFGTGSSYEQYF. CDR3 coding DNA: TGTGCCAGCAGCTTCGGGACTGGAAGCTCCTACGAGCAGTACTTC. The full variable domain, in which reference TRBV13 and TRBJ2-7 provide the parts outside the CDR3, is AAGVIQSPRHLIKEKRETATLKCYPIPRHDTVYWYQQGPGQDPQFLISFYEKMQSDKGSIPDRFSAQQFSDYHSELNMSSLELGDSALYFCASSFGTGSSYEQYFGPGTRLTVT.